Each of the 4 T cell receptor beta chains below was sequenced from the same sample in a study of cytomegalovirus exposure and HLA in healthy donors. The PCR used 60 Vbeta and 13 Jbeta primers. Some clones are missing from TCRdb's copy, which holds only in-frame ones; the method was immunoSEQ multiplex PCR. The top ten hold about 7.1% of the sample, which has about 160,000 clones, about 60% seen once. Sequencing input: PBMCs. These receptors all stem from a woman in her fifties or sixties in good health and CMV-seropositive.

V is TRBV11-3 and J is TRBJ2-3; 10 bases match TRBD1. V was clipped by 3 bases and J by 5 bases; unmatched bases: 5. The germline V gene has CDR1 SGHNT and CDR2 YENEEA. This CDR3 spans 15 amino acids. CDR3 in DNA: TGTGCCAGCAGCTTGGGACAGGGGCGGGAAGATACGCAGTATTTT. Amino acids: CASSLGQGREDTQYF.

In nucleotides, the CDR3 is TGTGCCAGCAGCTTAGATGGACTCGGCGGGCGGGAGCTGTTTTTT. This translates into CASSLDGLGGRELFF. The chain uses TRBV11-3 and TRBJ2-2; tentative D call: TRBD2 (5 bases). Trimming removed 0 bases from V and 9 bases from J, with 14 bases in between. This CDR3 has 15 amino acids. CDR1 and CDR2 from the germline V gene are SGHNT and YENEEA.

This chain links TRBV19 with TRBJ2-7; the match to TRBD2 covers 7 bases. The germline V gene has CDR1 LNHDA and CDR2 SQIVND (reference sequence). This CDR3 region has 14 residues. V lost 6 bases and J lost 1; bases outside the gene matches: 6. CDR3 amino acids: CASRLTSASYEQYF. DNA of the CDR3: TGTGCCAGTAGACTCACTAGCGCTTCCTACGAGCAGTACTTC. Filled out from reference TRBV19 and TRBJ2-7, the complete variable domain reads DGGITQSPKYLFRKEGQNVTLSCEQNLNHDAMYWYRQDPGQGLRLIYYSQIVNDFQKGDIAEGYSVSREKKESFPLTVTSAQKNPTAFYLCASRLTSASYEQYFGPGTRLTVT.

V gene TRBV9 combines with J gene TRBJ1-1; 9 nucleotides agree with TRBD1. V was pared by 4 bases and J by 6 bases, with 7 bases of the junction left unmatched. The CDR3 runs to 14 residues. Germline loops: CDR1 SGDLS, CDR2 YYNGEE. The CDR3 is CASSPLQGAAEAFF. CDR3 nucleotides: TGTGCCAGCAGCCCTTTACAGGGGGCGGCTGAAGCTTTCTTT.